This TCR beta chain was captured by sequencing in a study of T cell changes during pregnancy in multiple sclerosis. Here immunoSEQ multiplex PCR was the method, and the copy in TCRdb shows in-frame clones only, minus some. The repertoire holds 27,000 or so clones, with more than 70% as singletons. The origin of this receptor is a female donor with multiple sclerosis, enrolled in a pregnancy study. The source was CD8+ T cells from peripheral blood mononuclear cells, collected in the second trimester of pregnancy.

CDR3 coding DNA: TGTGCCAGCAGCCTTAGGACAGCGGGATCCCCTAGGAACACTGAAGCTTTCTTT. Residues: CASSLRTAGSPRNTEAFF. The chain couples TRBV7-8 to TRBJ1-1; a weak D match, TRBD1 (6 bases). Per the germline V gene, CDR1 is SGHVS and CDR2 is FQNEAQ. The CDR3 spans 18 residues. V lost 5 bases to trimming and J lost 1 base, with 23 bases between them.